This T cell receptor (beta chain) was captured in a study of shared T cell receptors in the human thymus (dated by TCRdb to the early 2020s). As for the study more broadly: The study examined how self-reactive, shared T-cell receptor alpha chains are generated in the human thymus.

V and J are trimmed by 6 bases and 0 bases, and the gene matches miss 19 bases of the junction. Its CDR3 holds 19 amino acids, cysteine through phenylalanine. The entry retains the CDR3 DNA only, 57 bases that are in frame from base 1. In the germline V gene (reference sequence), CDR1 corresponds to MNHEY and CDR2 to SMNVEV. This clone was detected only a few times. What this receptor recognizes is not known. No base quality values were provided; no much bigger clone lies one nucleotide off. Receptor amplification or capture employed the immunoSEQ multiplex PCR assay. TCRdb carries this immuneACCESS record with in-frame sequences only. Its versions omit some clonotypes, under half of them owing to an unresolved V gene in the studies checked, with the rest unexplained. The sample contains hundreds of thousands of clones, 80% to 90% of them found a single time. The ten biggest clones cover 0.0094% of the sample.

The sample also formed part of further work on human thymus T cells. As described in the second report: The donors were immunologically healthy infants in Finland who had open corrective cardiac surgery for congenital heart defects. Thymus tissue was collected as surgical resects that were removed during corrective cardiac surgery. V and J gene segment usage appeared biased in both thymic and peripheral blood repertoires. The related research reported highly overlapping thymic TCR repertoires among unrelated individuals. The study characterized TCR alpha and beta repertoires from under 10 infant thymus samples and a few related peripheral blood samples. The cohort included about 6 male and two female infants, with donor ages spanning 7 to 244 days. After being mechanically released from the tissue, thymocytes were kept at -70 degrees C in pellets of roughly 8.5-34 million cells. A QIAsymphony instrument was used to extract genomic DNA from frozen cell pellets. Using the immunoSEQ multiplex PCR assay, the TCRB and TCRAD loci were amplified from a standardized quantity of quality-controlled genomic DNA. The amplicons spanned the V(D)J region and were long enough to cover the CDR3 and allow V and J genes to be identified. The commercial immunoSEQ service was used to sequence amplicons on an Illumina platform. Primer bias and sequencing errors were corrected as previously described, and TCRAD and TCRB were defined on the basis of the IMGT database. Repertoires were analysed with immunoSEQ Analyzer 3.0 and VDJTools, covering basic statistics, V/J segment usage, diversity estimates, rarefaction and pairwise overlap. Chao1, ChaoE, Efron-Thisted, Shannon and inverse Simpson indices were used to estimate diversity, which was also estimated on datasets down-sampled to the smallest sample. Repertoire overlap used strict matching of CDR3 nucleotide sequence, V gene and J gene, with Jaccard-based multidimensional scaling clustering. On average, thymus samples gave hundreds of thousands of unique TCRB clonotypes, whereas blood samples gave roughly 84,000.

The sample was thymocytes. The sequence was obtained from a boy in the first two years of life with a congenital heart defect. Donor details come from another sample of the same person, matched by shared clones. This chain is built from TRBV27 and TRBJ2-5; TRBD2 agrees with 7 junctional bases. CDR3 reads: CASSRDPPTKRGNQETQYF. The bases read TGTGCCAGCAGCCGCGATCCCCCGACTAAGCGGGGTAACCAAGAGACCCAGTACTTC.